The 30 T cell receptor beta chains reported below all come from one sample, sequenced in a study of CD8 T cells in ankylosing spondylitis. The study, taken as a whole, reports: Ankylosing spondylitis blood appeared to be characterized by a TCR beta motif of fewer than ten highly homologous variants.

From the 5' RACE reads, TCRdb called clonotypes with MiXCR, one entry per CDR3 protein. The sample yields a few hundred thousand distinct CDR3 sequences, around 7.6% seen once. Their specific antigens are unknown. Sequenced material: blood, either unsorted or a sorted T cell fraction (not recorded which). These receptors all come from a male donor with ankylosing spondylitis.

CDR3 nucleotide sequence: TGTGCCAGCAGCTACTCTGTAGCGGGAGCGGGGGGGGGCGCGCAGTACTTC. Encoded protein: CASSYSVAGAGGGAQYF. The chain couples TRBV7-2 to TRBJ2-7; TRBD2 matches at 10 bases. The length of the CDR3 is 17 residues. Germline CDR1 reads SGHTA; CDR2 reads FQGNSA. V was clipped by 4 bases and J by 9 bases; unmatched bases: 18.

This clonotype was observed at least ten times. The chain joins TRBV10-1 to TRBJ2-1; no firm D call. This CDR3 has 13 residues. Trimming cost V 4 bases and J 4 bases, with 8 bases left between them. Germline values: CDR1 WNHNN, CDR2 SYGVQD (reference sequence). The CDR3 DNA reads TGCGCCAGCAGTGGGACCGATTACAATGAGCAGTTCTTC. Its translation: CASSGTDYNEQFF.

V and J are TRBV6-1 and TRBJ1-1; tentatively, D is TRBD1 (5 bases). Germline CDR1 reads MNHNS; CDR2 reads SASEGT. This CDR3 contains 13 residues. Trimming left V 6 bases short and J 11 bases short, with 19 bases between. This CDR3 reads CASRLGEGTRAFF. The CDR3, as DNA: TGTGCCAGCAGGCTGGGGGAGGGAACAAGGGCTTTCTTT.

In this sample, this clonotype turned up many times. V usage is TRBV5-1 and J usage is TRBJ1-6; TRBD1 matches at 7 bases. Trimming at V came to 5 bases and at J to 5 bases, leaving 4 bases not matched to a gene. Looked up from germline, CDR1 is SGHRS and CDR2 is YFSETQ. The CDR3 has 14 residues. The CDR3 nucleotides are TGCGCCAGCAGTTCGGGACAGAATAATTCACCCCTCCACTTT. Its translation: CASSSGQNNSPLHF.

This sequence joins TRBV5-1 and TRBJ2-7, with D perhaps matching TRBD1 (6 bases). The CDR3 runs 13 residues. Germline CDR1 SGHRS, CDR2 YFSETQ. Trimming stripped 2 bases from V and 6 bases from J, with 12 bases between. The CDR3 DNA sequence: TGCGCCAGCAGCTTTCTAACAGGGACCGAGCAGTACTTC. Its protein is CASSFLTGTEQYF.

This clonotype was observed a few times. The chain couples TRBV28 to TRBJ2-7, with D perhaps TRBD1 or TRBD2 (6 bases each). The CDR3 consists of 14 residues. Trimming took 3 bases from V and 6 from J, leaving 15 bases between them. Germline values: CDR1 MDHEN, CDR2 SYDVKM. The CDR3 nucleotides are TGTGCCAGCAGTTTTTCCTCAGGGGACTCCGAGCAGTACTTC. This encodes CASSFSSGDSEQYF.

This clonotype has only a few counts. The chain carries TRBV19 and TRBJ2-7; 8 positions match TRBD1. The CDR3 has 14 residues. The germline CDR1 and CDR2 sequences are LNHDA and SQIVND (reference sequence). The V segment lost 6 bases and the J segment 1 base; nucleotides outside the gene matches: 5. The CDR3 is CASRRTGSSYEQYF. CDR3 nucleotide sequence: TGTGCCAGTAGGAGGACAGGGTCGTCCTACGAGCAGTACTTC.

This clonotype has only a few counts. V gene TRBV7-8 combines with J gene TRBJ2-7; TRBD1 matches at 7 bases. Germline assignment: CDR1 SGHVS and CDR2 FQNEAQ. The CDR3 spans 15 residues. V lost 5 bases and J lost 0; bases outside the gene matches: 7. CDR3 nucleotide sequence: TGTGCCAGCAGCCTCGGGGACAGTCTCTCCTACGAGCAGTACTTC. It codes for CASSLGDSLSYEQYF.

The chain employs TRBV4-2 and TRBJ1-1; 7 nucleotides align to TRBD1. This CDR3 is 16 amino acids long. CDR1 is LGHNA and CDR2 is YNFKEQ in the germline V gene. V shed 0 bases, J shed 0 bases, and the junction held 4 bases outside the gene matches. The chain's CDR3 is CASSQEGTEMNTEAFF. In DNA form, the CDR3 reads TGTGCCAGCAGCCAAGAGGGGACAGAAATGAACACTGAAGCTTTCTTT.

This clonotype was recorded a few times. The V call is TRBV5-1, the J call TRBJ2-5; D ambiguous. The CDR3 has 13 amino acids. Between the trimmed V and J ends, which lost 2 bases and 5 bases, there was a span of 10 bases. The germline V gene has CDR1 SGHRS and CDR2 YFSETQ. In DNA form, the CDR3 reads TGCGCCAGCAGCTTACCCCTCCTTGAGACCCAGTACTTC. Its protein product is CASSLPLLETQYF.

The chain couples TRBV2 to TRBJ2-3; D remains unclear. V was clipped by 7 bases and J by 6 bases, with 8 bases between them. The CDR3 contains 11 residues. Germline CDR1 reads SNHLY; CDR2 reads FYNNEI. This chain's CDR3 is CASTASDTQYF. For the CDR3, the DNA is TGTGCCAGCACCGCGTCTGATACGCAGTATTTT. Looking up the rest from reference TRBV2 and TRBJ2-3 gives the full variable domain: EPEVTQTPSHQVTQMGQEVILRCVPISNHLYFYWYRQILGQKVEFLVSFYNNEISEKSEIFDDQFSVERPDGSNFTLKIRSTKLEDSAMYFCASTASDTQYFGPGTRLTVL.

This clonotype was picked up a small number of times. V usage is TRBV24-1 and J usage is TRBJ2-5, with D perhaps matching TRBD2 (7 bases). V lost 3 bases and J lost 4, with 14 bases in between. The CDR3 consists of 15 residues. Germline V CDR1 and CDR2: KGHDR, SFDVKD. The CDR3, as DNA: TGTGCCACCAGTGATGGGGCGGGGGCGAGAGAGACCCAGTACTTC. Translating it yields CATSDGAGARETQYF.

The chain couples TRBV6-2 or TRBV6-3 to TRBJ2-1; 9 bases align to TRBD2. The CDR3 spans 22 residues. The germline V gene encodes CDR1 MNHEY and CDR2 SVGEGT. The V gene end was trimmed by 2 bases and the J gene end by 1 base; junction bases not matched to a gene: 21. Here the CDR3 DNA reads TGTGCCAGCAGTTACGATTTCCCGTCATATTTTAGCGGGAGAACGTCCTACAATGAGCAGTTCTTC. This sequence encodes CASSYDFPSYFSGRTSYNEQFF.

This chain uses TRBV20-1 with TRBJ2-1; TRBD2 matches at 11 bases. Germline V gene sequence: CDR1 DFQATT, CDR2 SNEGSKA (reference sequence). J lost 3 bases, V lost 1 base, and 11 bases had no gene match. The CDR3 has 18 residues. CDR3 loop: CSARVYFGGLADYNEQFF. In DNA, the CDR3 is TGCAGTGCTAGAGTATACTTTGGGGGACTAGCGGACTACAATGAGCAGTTCTTC.

This clonotype was observed at least ten times. The chain carries TRBV15 and TRBJ2-4; D is possibly TRBD2 (5 bases). This CDR3 spans 16 amino acids. The germline CDR1 and CDR2 sequences are LNHNV and YYDKDF (reference sequence). V was shortened by 5 bases and J by 1 base, with 15 bases between the two germline ends. The CDR3 DNA is TGTGCCACCAGCCACCGATTTGGGGAGGCCAAAAACATTCAGTACTTC. Translating gives CATSHRFGEAKNIQYF.

The rearrangement joins TRBV5-1 to TRBJ2-3; 11 positions agree with TRBD2. The trim removed 0 bases at V and 6 bases at J, leaving 3 bases unmatched. The CDR3 sequence is 15 residues long. Germline values: CDR1 SGHRS, CDR2 YFSETQ. CDR3 coding DNA: TGCGCCAGCAGCTTGGCCACTAGCGGGAGTGATACGCAGTATTTT. Translation gives CASSLATSGSDTQYF.

The chain is built from TRBV20-1 and TRBJ2-7; tentatively, D is TRBD1 (5 bases). Germline CDR1 is DFQATT and CDR2 is SNEGSKA (reference sequence). This CDR3 is 15 amino acids long. V was clipped by 3 bases and J by 0 bases, with 15 bases between them. The CDR3 here is CSASNRGRSSYEQYF. As DNA, the CDR3 is TGCAGTGCTAGTAATAGGGGCCGCAGCTCCTACGAGCAGTACTTC.

The chain links TRBV4-2 to TRBJ1-5; D is ambiguous. The CDR3 extends over 14 amino acids. V was cut by 1 base and J by 3 bases, with 7 bases left in between. Germline V gene sequence: CDR1 LGHNA, CDR2 YNFKEQ. This chain's CDR3 is CASSQGVVNQPQHF. The CDR3 DNA is TGTGCCAGCAGCCAAGGTGTGGTCAATCAGCCCCAGCATTTT.

The CDR3 region is CASSLSSRVVGQFF. For the CDR3, the DNA is TGTGCCAGCAGCTTATCATCCAGAGTGGTCGGGCAGTTCTTC. This chain links TRBV11-2 with TRBJ2-1, with unresolved D. Germline V lookup: CDR1 SGHAT, CDR2 FQNNGV. CDR3 length equals 14 residues. V lost 2 bases, J lost 12 bases, and 17 bases lay in between.

The chain recombines TRBV9 with TRBJ2-7; 8 bases line up with TRBD2. The CDR3 spans 14 residues. With 5 bases clipped from V and 0 bases from J, the junction kept 4 bases outside the gene matches. Per the germline V gene, CDR1 is SGDLS and CDR2 is YYNGEE. The CDR3 sequence is CASSTSGTSYEQYF. In nucleotides, the CDR3 is TGTGCCAGCAGTACTAGCGGAACCTCCTACGAGCAGTACTTC.

This clonotype has just a few counts. The rearrangement joins TRBV6-1 to TRBJ2-1; 10 bases match TRBD1. The J segment lost 7 bases and the V segment lost 6 bases, leaving 12 bases of the junction unmatched. The V gene's germline CDR1 is MNHNS and CDR2 SASEGT. The CDR3 is 16 amino acids. The CDR3 DNA sequence: TGTGCCAGCAGCCGGGGGGTGACAGGGGGCATGAATGAGCAGTTCTTC. Protein sequence: CASSRGVTGGMNEQFF.

This clonotype has a count of ten or more. V gene TRBV10-3 combines with J gene TRBJ1-3; D remains unclear. Looked up from germline, CDR1 is ENHRY and CDR2 is SYGVKD. Trimming took off 6 bases at V and 0 bases at J, with 6 bases between the two ends. This CDR3 has 13 residues. The CDR3, as DNA: TGTGCCATCAGGGAAAGCTCTGGAAACACCATATATTTT. Translating it yields CAIRESSGNTIYF.

This clonotype was seen a few times. The chain joins TRBV3-1 to TRBJ2-7; 8 bases fit TRBD1. The J segment lost 10 bases and the V segment lost 0 bases, leaving 2 bases of the junction unmatched. The length of the CDR3 is 12 residues. Per germline, CDR1 LGHDT and CDR2 YNNKEL (reference sequence). CDR3 region: CASSQDRGRQYF. CDR3 DNA: TGTGCCAGCAGCCAAGACAGGGGGCGCCAGTACTTC.

This clonotype came up many times. The chain has TRBV5-1 and TRBJ2-3; TRBD2 aligns across 7 bases. This CDR3 contains 16 residues. The V segment lost 0 bases and the J segment 0 bases; nucleotides outside the gene matches: 4. The germline V gene encodes CDR1 SGHRS and CDR2 YFSETQ. The CDR3 DNA reads as TGCGCCAGCAGCTTGGCCGGGGGGACCAGCACAGATACGCAGTATTTT. Residues: CASSLAGGTSTDTQYF. Full variable domain (remainder filled in from reference TRBV5-1 and TRBJ2-3): KAGVTQTPRYLIKTRGQQVTLSCSPISGHRSVSWYQQTPGQGLQFLFEYFSETQRNKGNFPGRFSGRQFSNSRSEMNVSTLELGDSALYLCASSLAGGTSTDTQYFGPGTRLTVL.

A remark on this clonotype: Germline and junction disagree at one end, which may indicate a read error. The gene calls are TRBV12-3 or TRBV12-4 and TRBJ2-3; 7 bases map to TRBD2. The CDR3 length is 18 residues. Written as DNA, the CDR3 is TGTACCAGCAGTTTGTATAGGGGTGCGGGAGAGGTCCCAGATACGCAGTATTTT. It encodes CTSSLYRGAGEVPDTQYF.

This clonotype was observed a few times. V is TRBV4-3 and J is TRBJ2-1; 13 bases align to TRBD2. Germline V CDR1 and CDR2: LGHNA, YSLEER. This CDR3 has 19 amino acids. J was trimmed by 5 bases and V by 7 bases; bases with no gene match: 17. For the CDR3, the DNA is TGCGCCAGCAAGTCCAAATCCCTATCGACTAGCGGGGGGAACAATGAGCAGTTCTTC. Its translation is CASKSKSLSTSGGNNEQFF.

This clonotype was found many times. V is TRBV28 and J is TRBJ2-1, with 14 bases that match TRBD2. V shed 3 bases and J 8 bases; nucleotides not matched to a gene: 3. Germline lookup yields CDR1 MDHEN and CDR2 SYDVKM. The CDR3 spans 15 residues. CDR3 amino acids: CASSFRLAGGDEQFF. The DNA of the CDR3 is TGTGCCAGCAGTTTCAGACTAGCGGGGGGGGATGAGCAGTTCTTC.

The chain employs TRBV20-1 and TRBJ2-3; TRBD2 matches 11 bases. V lost 7 bases and J lost 3; bases outside the gene matches: 6. Germline assignment: CDR1 DFQATT and CDR2 SNEGSKA (reference sequence). CDR3 length: 14 residues. The CDR3: CSVLTSGRTDTQYF. The CDR3 nucleotides are TGCAGTGTCCTCACTAGCGGGAGAACAGATACGCAGTATTTT.

There are a few counts of this clonotype. This chain joins TRBV29-1 and TRBJ2-7; perhaps D is TRBD1 or TRBD2 (5 bases each). This CDR3 has 13 residues. CDR1 SQVTM and CDR2 ANQGSEA come from the germline V gene. The V end was cut by 4 bases, the J end by 2 bases, with 12 bases between. DNA for the CDR3: TGCAGCGTTGCCGGGGACCAACCCTACGAGCAGTACTTC. This encodes CSVAGDQPYEQYF.

This clonotype appeared many times. The CDR3 sequence: CASSLHAGTIYF. CDR3 nucleotides: TGTGCCAGCAGCTTACACGCCGGGACCATATATTTT. The chain combines TRBV13 with TRBJ1-3; D ambiguous. The CDR3 is 12 amino acids. Trimming took 2 bases from V and 10 from J, leaving 9 bases between them. CDR1 is PRHDT, CDR2 FYEKMQ, per germline (reference sequence).